This T cell receptor (beta chain) was identified during a study of blood T cell repertoires in COVID-19. Study-level information: Whether acute or convalescent, the COVID-19 samples came from the United States, Italy and Spain. T cells, B-cell-depleted T cells, or PBMCs provided the cDNA or gDNA that served as material.

Regarding this clone: One junction end does not reproduce the germline sequence, and a read error may be involved.

Germline CDR1 is SSHAT and CDR2 is FNYEAQ (reference sequence). The CDR3 is 17 amino acids. The authors' processing: Researchers report that nucleated cell counts were estimated from reference gene primer amplification. Measured with immunoSEQ multiplex PCR; TCRdb has only the in-frame clones, and not every one. D and trimming come from the DNA, and the V and J calls and clone size come from that table. The sample carries about 190,000 clones, approximately 90% recorded once. The sequenced sample was peripheral blood. The genes are TRBV7-7 and TRBJ1-6, with D unresolved. The sequence was collected from a human donor in a cohort sampled during active COVID-19. The CDR3 DNA is TGTGCTAGCAGCTTATTGAGCCCGGGATCCTATAATTCACCCCTCCACTTT. As protein: CASSLLSPGSYNSPLHF.